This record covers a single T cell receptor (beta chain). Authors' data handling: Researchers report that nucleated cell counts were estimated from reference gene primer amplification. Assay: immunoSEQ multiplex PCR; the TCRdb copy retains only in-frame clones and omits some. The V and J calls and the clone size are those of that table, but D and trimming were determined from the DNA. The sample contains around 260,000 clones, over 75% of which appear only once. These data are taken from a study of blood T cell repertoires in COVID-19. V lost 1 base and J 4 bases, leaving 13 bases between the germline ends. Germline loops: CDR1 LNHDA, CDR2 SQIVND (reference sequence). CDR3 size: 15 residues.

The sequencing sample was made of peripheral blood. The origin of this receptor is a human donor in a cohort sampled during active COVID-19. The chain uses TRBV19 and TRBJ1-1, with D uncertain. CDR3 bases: TGTGCCAGTAGTATAGTGGCGGCGGCGGTCACTGAAGCTTTCTTT. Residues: CASSIVAAAVTEAFF.